A single sample is the source of the 31 T cell receptor beta chains below, sequenced in a study of neurological immune-mediated disorders (dated by TCRdb to the late 2010s). The method was 5' RACE. Sequencer: Illumina HiSeq 2500. In-frame beta chains were kept once TCRdb had trimmed the public reads at Q25 with fastp and called clones with MiXCR. When rows share a CDR3 protein, they turn into one entry using the most common DNA and genes. In this sample the table shows about 55,000 distinct CDR3 sequences, 3.5% to 4% of which occur a single time. The top ten constitute roughly 1.9% of the sample. Input material: CD4+ T cells from blood. The receptor set was obtained from a woman aged 40-49 years with multiple sclerosis.

This clonotype was detected ten times or more. The chain joins TRBV5-1 to TRBJ2-1; TRBD2 aligns across 9 bases. The V and J ends lost 6 bases and 7 bases, in that order; junction bases with no gene match: 11. CDR1 is SGHRS, CDR2 YFSETQ, per germline. CDR3 length equals 15 residues. CDR3 DNA sequence: TGCGCCAGCACCCGTATAGCGGGGGTCGGGAATGAGCAGTTCTTC. This codes for CASTRIAGVGNEQFF.

In this sample, this clonotype turned up many times. The chain combines TRBV29-1 with TRBJ2-7; TRBD1 might be the D (6 bases). The CDR3 consists of 13 residues. Germline loops: CDR1 SQVTM, CDR2 ANQGSEA. Trimming left V 5 bases short and J 5 bases short, with 16 bases between. CDR3 coding DNA: TGCAGCGTTTACAGGGTTTCCACCCACGAGCAGTACTTC. This encodes CSVYRVSTHEQYF.

This clonotype has at least ten counts. The chain is built from TRBV10-3 and TRBJ2-7, with D unclear. The germline V gene has CDR1 ENHRY and CDR2 SYGVKD. V lost 4 bases, J lost 3 bases, and 10 bases lay in between. This CDR3 contains 13 residues. CDR3 loop: CAISGQENYEQYF. CDR3 nucleotides: TGTGCCATCAGTGGCCAAGAGAACTACGAGCAGTACTTC.

The table lists this clonotype with a few counts. V is TRBV10-3 and J is TRBJ2-2; 10 bases map to TRBD2. The CDR3 is 15 residues long. CDR1 is ENHRY and CDR2 is SYGVKD in the germline V gene. V dropped 7 bases and J dropped 5; count of bases not matched to a gene: 7. The CDR3 DNA is TGTGCCATCACCCCGGGACTAGCGAGGACCGGGGAGCTGTTTTTT. Translated: CAITPGLARTGELFF.

This clonotype appeared many times. This chain joins TRBV7-2 and TRBJ1-2; no clear D. V lost 5 bases and J lost 4, with 23 bases in between. Per the germline V gene, CDR1 is SGHTA and CDR2 is FQGNSA. There are 17 residues in the CDR3. The CDR3 loop reads CASSHPGPSMGVYGYTF. The CDR3, as DNA: TGTGCCAGCAGCCATCCAGGACCCTCTATGGGAGTCTATGGCTACACCTTC.

In the case of this clonotype: One junction end disagrees with the germline gene, perhaps due to a read error. This rearrangement joins TRBV5-1 to TRBJ2-1; 11 nucleotides match TRBD2. CDR1 and CDR2 (germline): SGHRS, YFSETQ. This CDR3 is 18 amino acids long. This CDR3 is CVSSLALRTSGWTGEQFF. The CDR3 DNA follows: TGCGTCAGCAGCTTGGCCCTTCGGACTAGCGGGTGGACGGGTGAGCAGTTCTTC. Drawing the rest from reference TRBV5-1 and TRBJ2-1, the complete variable domain is KAGVTQTPRYLIKTRGQQVTLSCSPISGHRSVSWYQQTPGQGLQFLFEYFSETQRNKGNFPGRFSGRQFSNSRSEMNVSTLELGDSALYLCVSSLALRTSGWTGEQFFGPGTRLTVL.

This clonotype was counted many times. The chain has TRBV20-1 and TRBJ2-1; 10 bases map to TRBD2. J gave up 0 bases and V 6 bases, and 11 bases lay outside the gene matches. This CDR3 comprises 17 residues. Germline CDR1 reads DFQATT; CDR2 reads SNEGSKA (reference sequence). The chain's CDR3 is CSASRTSGVSSYNEQFF. CDR3 coding DNA: TGCAGTGCAAGTAGGACTAGCGGCGTTAGCTCCTACAATGAGCAGTTCTTC.

This clonotype was recorded many times. This chain uses TRBV15 with TRBJ1-4; D may be TRBD1 (5 bases). V shed 5 bases and J shed 0 bases, with 13 bases lying between them. The germline V gene encodes CDR1 LNHNV and CDR2 YYDKDF (reference sequence). The CDR3 is 16 residues long. The CDR3 DNA sequence: TGTGCCACCAGCCCCCAGGGTCCGGCAACTAATGAAAAACTGTTTTTT. It codes for CATSPQGPATNEKLFF.

This clonotype occurred many times. The chain links TRBV12-3 or TRBV12-4 to TRBJ2-6; a possible D gene is TRBD2 (5 bases). This CDR3 is 15 amino acids long. Trimming pared 1 base from V and 8 bases from J, leaving 12 bases between. The CDR3 DNA follows: TGTGCCAGCAGTTTAGGAGGGATTTATTCCAACGTCCTGACTTTC. Translating gives CASSLGGIYSNVLTF.

This clonotype was detected many times. The rearrangement links TRBV5-6 to TRBJ2-3; 7 bases fit TRBD1. This CDR3 has 14 amino acids. V shed 4 bases and J 0 bases; nucleotides not matched to a gene: 2. Germline values: CDR1 SGHDT, CDR2 YYEEEE. CDR3 sequence (DNA): TGTGCCAGCAGCGACAGGGTAAGCACAGATACGCAGTATTTT. This codes for CASSDRVSTDTQYF.

This clonotype was observed a handful of times. The chain uses TRBV20-1 and TRBJ2-3; D unresolved. The CDR3 spans 12 residues. The ends were cut back, 6 bases at V and 1 base at J, with 8 bases in the middle. Germline V lookup: CDR1 DFQATT, CDR2 SNEGSKA (reference sequence). This CDR3 is CSASQGTDTQYF. The CDR3 coding sequence is TGCAGTGCGTCGCAGGGCACAGATACGCAGTATTTT.

This clonotype was picked up many times. The rearrangement joins TRBV29-1 to TRBJ1-1, with D uncertain. The ends were cut back, 1 base at V and 1 base at J, with 4 bases in the middle. The CDR3 spans 12 residues. Germline CDR1 SQVTM, CDR2 ANQGSEA. CDR3 residues: CSVEAGNTEAFF. The CDR3 DNA sequence: TGCAGCGTTGAAGCAGGGAACACTGAAGCTTTCTTT.

This clonotype was seen a handful of times. The chain uses TRBV6-2 or TRBV6-3 and TRBJ2-4; the D is unclear. Trimming removed 6 bases at V and 2 bases at J, with 11 bases between. Germline values: CDR1 MNHEY, CDR2 SVGEGT. The CDR3 is 14 amino acids. CDR3 loop: CASRPPLTKNIQYF. CDR3 DNA sequence: TGTGCCAGCAGACCCCCACTTACCAAAAACATTCAGTACTTC.

This clonotype was counted many times. The J gene is TRBJ2-1, the V gene TRBV7-7, with a weak D call TRBD2 (6 bases). The CDR3 extends over 17 amino acids. Germline CDR1 reads SSHAT; CDR2 reads FNYEAQ (reference sequence). V was shortened by 1 base and J by 5 bases, with 18 bases between the two germline ends. In DNA form, the CDR3 reads TGTGCCAGCAGCTTAGAGGTCGGGAGCTACGAGGACAATGAGCAGTTCTTC. It encodes CASSLEVGSYEDNEQFF.

This clonotype was recorded at least ten times. V is TRBV7-2 and J is TRBJ2-1, with 8 bases matching TRBD2. V trimming: 1 base; J trimming: 13 bases; junction bases outside the gene matches: 6. The CDR3 totals 13 residues. Germline V gives CDR1 SGHTA, CDR2 FQGNSA. The CDR3 reads CASSLGLAGSQFF. The CDR3 DNA follows: TGTGCCAGCAGCTTAGGGTTAGCGGGGTCTCAGTTCTTC.

This clonotype is medium-sized (0.01 to 0.1%). V is TRBV7-2 and J is TRBJ1-5; no reliable D call. The CDR3 is 12 amino acids. With 7 bases removed from V and 1 base from J, the gap between germline ends came to 5 bases. Germline lookup yields CDR1 SGHTA and CDR2 FQGNSA. The CDR3 sequence: CASTTSNQPQHF. The CDR3 region has the DNA TGTGCCAGCACCACAAGCAATCAGCCCCAGCATTTT.

This clonotype was observed many times. The chain is built from TRBV5-1 and TRBJ2-3, with D perhaps matching TRBD2 (6 bases). CDR3 length: 14 amino acids. Germline V CDR1 and CDR2: SGHRS, YFSETQ. V was clipped by 4 bases and J by 1 base, with 10 bases between them. CDR3 coding DNA: TGCGCCAGCAGCCGGGACTCAGGCACAGATACGCAGTATTTT. Amino acids: CASSRDSGTDTQYF.

This clonotype was counted many times. This chain uses TRBV7-9 with TRBJ2-7; D remains unclear. This CDR3 is 14 amino acids long. Trimming cost V 1 base and J 2 bases, with 9 bases left between them. CDR1 and CDR2 from the germline V gene are SEHNR and FQNEAQ (reference sequence). The CDR3 DNA sequence: TGTGCCAGCAGCTTAGATGCCCCAACCTACGAGCAGTACTTC. This translates into CASSLDAPTYEQYF. Complete variable domain (other parts from reference TRBV7-9 and TRBJ2-7): DTGVSQNPRHKITKRGQNVTFRCDPISEHNRLYWYRQTLGQGPEFLTYFQNEAQLEKSRLLSDRFSAERPKGSFSTLEIQRTEQGDSAMYLCASSLDAPTYEQYFGPGTRLTVT.

This clonotype came up many times. The CDR3 spells CASSQEGAGGYTF. CDR3 sequence (DNA): TGTGCCAGCAGTCAAGAGGGGGCCGGGGGCTACACCTTC. The V and J genes are TRBV6-6 and TRBJ1-2; 7 bases are shared with TRBD1. V trimming: 5 bases; J trimming: 8 bases; junction bases outside the gene matches: 8. CDR1 MNHNY and CDR2 SVGAGI come from the germline V gene (reference sequence). This CDR3 spans 13 amino acids.

This clonotype has a count of ten or more. This chain's CDR3 is CASSLQTGKGYTF. The CDR3, as DNA: TGTGCCAGCTCACTTCAGACAGGGAAAGGCTACACCTTC. The V gene is TRBV18, the J gene TRBJ1-2; TRBD1 matches at 7 bases. The junction had 7 bases not matched to a gene; V was cut back by 4 bases and J by 8 bases. Germline CDR1 and CDR2: KGHSH and LQKENI. The CDR3 totals 13 residues.

In its sample, this clonotype was seen many times. CDR3 loop: CASRVTNPGELFF. The CDR3 DNA is TGTGCCAGCAGAGTGACGAACCCAGGGGAGCTGTTTTTT. V gene TRBV7-6 combines with J gene TRBJ2-2; D gene ambiguous. V was pared by 6 bases and J by 8 bases, with 13 bases between. CDR3 size: 13 residues. Germline V CDR1 and CDR2: SGHVS, FNYEAQ.

The sample holds many counts of this clonotype. The CDR3 here is CSVELGDSTGQYF. In DNA, the CDR3 is TGCAGCGTTGAACTGGGGGACTCAACAGGGCAGTACTTC. The chain employs TRBV29-1 and TRBJ2-7, with a possible D match to TRBD2 (6 bases). The CDR3 has 13 residues. CDR1 is SQVTM, CDR2 ANQGSEA, per germline. V shed 2 bases and J shed 9 bases, with 17 bases lying between them.

In its sample, this clonotype was seen many times. V is TRBV4-1 and J is TRBJ1-2; the match to TRBD1 covers 12 bases. This CDR3 contains 16 residues. Trimming took 2 bases from V and 14 from J; bases not matched to a gene: 15. Germline CDR1 is MGHRA and CDR2 is YSYEKL. CDR3: CASSQLVRDRGRLNTF. The DNA for the CDR3 is TGCGCCAGCAGCCAACTTGTCCGGGACAGGGGGCGTCTAAATACCTTC.

At least ten counts were recorded for this clonotype. This chain joins TRBV5-1 and TRBJ2-3; D may correspond to TRBD1 or TRBD2 (6 bases each). Trimming cost V 4 bases and J 1 base, with 19 bases left between them. The CDR3 runs to 17 residues. The germline V gene has CDR1 SGHRS and CDR2 YFSETQ. The CDR3 sequence is CASSHLGGQGRTDTQYF. Here the CDR3 DNA reads TGCGCCAGCAGCCACTTGGGGGGCCAGGGCCGCACAGATACGCAGTATTTT. The entire variable domain, with the rest obtained from reference TRBV5-1 and TRBJ2-3, is as follows: KAGVTQTPRYLIKTRGQQVTLSCSPISGHRSVSWYQQTPGQGLQFLFEYFSETQRNKGNFPGRFSGRQFSNSRSEMNVSTLELGDSALYLCASSHLGGQGRTDTQYFGPGTRLTVL.

This clonotype was found a few times. The chain combines TRBV4-1 with TRBJ2-7; D is unresolved. There are 13 residues in the CDR3. V was trimmed by 3 bases and J by 3 bases, leaving 9 bases between them. Germline V gives CDR1 MGHRA, CDR2 YSYEKL. The CDR3 coding sequence is TGCGCCAGCAGCCACCATTCTTTCTACGAGCAGTACTTC. Protein: CASSHHSFYEQYF.

This clonotype was recorded many times. The V gene is TRBV5-1, the J gene TRBJ2-3, with D maybe TRBD2 (5 bases). Trimming cost V 1 base and J 0 bases, with 12 bases left between them. The length of the CDR3 is 16 residues. Per the germline V gene, CDR1 is SGHRS and CDR2 is YFSETQ. DNA of the CDR3: TGCGCCAGCAGCTTGACCGGGATCGGAAGCACAGATACGCAGTATTTT. This codes for CASSLTGIGSTDTQYF.

The chain combines TRBV29-1 with TRBJ2-1; D uncertain. Germline-derived CDR1 and CDR2 are SQVTM and ANQGSEA. This CDR3 has 11 residues. Trimming pared 1 base from V and 8 bases from J, leaving 6 bases between. The DNA of the CDR3 is TGCAGCGTTGAAGGTAACGATGAGCAGTTCTTC. Its protein product is CSVEGNDEQFF.

The sample holds many counts of this clonotype. V is TRBV18 and J is TRBJ1-1; D call uncertain. Trimming removed 5 bases at V and 3 bases at J, with 10 bases between. The CDR3 extends over 13 amino acids. Germline V lookup: CDR1 KGHSH, CDR2 LQKENI. The CDR3 DNA follows: TGTGCCAGCTCATTTCAGCAATACACTGAAGCTTTCTTT. It codes for CASSFQQYTEAFF.

This clonotype showed up many times. V usage is TRBV5-1 and J usage is TRBJ2-5; tentative D call: TRBD1 (5 bases). The CDR3 has 15 amino acids. From germline, CDR1 is SGHRS and CDR2 YFSETQ. V was cut by 0 bases and J by 1 base, with 10 bases left in between. CDR3 bases: TGCGCCAGCAGCTTGGTCGCAGGGCCCCAAGAGACCCAGTACTTC. This translates into CASSLVAGPQETQYF. The full variable domain, in which reference TRBV5-1 and TRBJ2-5 provide the parts outside the CDR3, is KAGVTQTPRYLIKTRGQQVTLSCSPISGHRSVSWYQQTPGQGLQFLFEYFSETQRNKGNFPGRFSGRQFSNSRSEMNVSTLELGDSALYLCASSLVAGPQETQYFGPGTRLLVL.

The CDR3 coding sequence is TGTGCCAGCAGCTTAAGCGGGGGGCCACGAGTCACCGGGGAGCTGTTTTTT. Translated: CASSLSGGPRVTGELFF. The chain joins TRBV7-3 to TRBJ2-2; 8 bases line up with TRBD2. CDR1 is SGHTA, CDR2 FQGTGA, per germline. The CDR3 covers 17 residues. Trimming took 1 base from V and 4 from J; bases not matched to a gene: 8.

This clonotype came up many times. The chain uses TRBV6-6 and TRBJ1-5, with D unresolved. Germline V lookup: CDR1 MNHNY, CDR2 SVGAGI (reference sequence). The CDR3 is 13 amino acids. With 3 bases removed from V and 5 bases from J, the gap between germline ends came to 8 bases. The CDR3 nucleotides are TGTGCCAGCAGTTATCGGGAGTATCAGCCCCAGCATTTT. It yields the protein CASSYREYQPQHF.